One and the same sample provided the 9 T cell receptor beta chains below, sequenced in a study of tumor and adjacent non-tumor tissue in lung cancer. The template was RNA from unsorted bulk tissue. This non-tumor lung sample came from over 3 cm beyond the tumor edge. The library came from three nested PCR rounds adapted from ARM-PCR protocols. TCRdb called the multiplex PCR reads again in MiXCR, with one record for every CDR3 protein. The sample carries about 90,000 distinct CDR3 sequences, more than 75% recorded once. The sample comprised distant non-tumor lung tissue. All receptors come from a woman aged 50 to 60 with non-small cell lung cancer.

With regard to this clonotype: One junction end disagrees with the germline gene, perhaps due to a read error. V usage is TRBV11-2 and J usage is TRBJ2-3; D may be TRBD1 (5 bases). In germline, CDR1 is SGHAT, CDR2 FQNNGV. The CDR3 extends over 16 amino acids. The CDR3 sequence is CASSLWCQLETDKQYF. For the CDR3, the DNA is TGTGCCAGTAGCTTGTGGTGCCAGCTAGAGACAGATAAGCAGTATTTT.

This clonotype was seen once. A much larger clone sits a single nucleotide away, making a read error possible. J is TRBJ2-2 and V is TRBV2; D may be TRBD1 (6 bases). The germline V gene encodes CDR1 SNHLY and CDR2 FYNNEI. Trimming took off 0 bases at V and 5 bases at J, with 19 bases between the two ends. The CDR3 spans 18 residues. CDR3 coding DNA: TGTGCCAGCAGTGAAGCTTCCCCGGGACATCGAGTTACCGGGGAGCTGTTTTTT. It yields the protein CASSEASPGHRVTGELFF. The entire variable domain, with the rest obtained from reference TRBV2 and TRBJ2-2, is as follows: EPEVTQTPSHQVTQMGQEVILRCVPISNHLYFYWYRQILGQKVEFLVSFYNNEISEKSEIFDDQFSVERPDGSNFTLKIRSTKLEDSAMYFCASSEASPGHRVTGELFFGEGSRLTVL.

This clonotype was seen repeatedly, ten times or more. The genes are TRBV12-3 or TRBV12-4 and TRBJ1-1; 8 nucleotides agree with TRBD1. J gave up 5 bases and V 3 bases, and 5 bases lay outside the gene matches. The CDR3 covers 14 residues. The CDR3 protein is CASSFTGGWTEAFF. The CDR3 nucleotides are TGTGCCAGCAGTTTCACAGGGGGGTGGACTGAAGCTTTCTTT.

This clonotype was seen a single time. CDR3 loop: CASNRVGYEQYF. CDR3 DNA: TGCGCCAGCAACCGAGTAGGCTACGAGCAGTACTTC. This chain connects TRBV4-1 to TRBJ2-7, with D uncertain. V was clipped by 7 bases and J by 3 bases, with 10 bases between them. The germline CDR1 and CDR2 sequences are MGHRA and YSYEKL. The CDR3 length is 12 residues.

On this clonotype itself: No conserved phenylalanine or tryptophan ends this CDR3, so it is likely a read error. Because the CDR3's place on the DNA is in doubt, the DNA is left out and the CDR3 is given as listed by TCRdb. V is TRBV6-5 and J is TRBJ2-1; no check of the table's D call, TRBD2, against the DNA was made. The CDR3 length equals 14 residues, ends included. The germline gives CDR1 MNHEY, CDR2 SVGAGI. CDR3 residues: CASSTYLDRAKQFI.

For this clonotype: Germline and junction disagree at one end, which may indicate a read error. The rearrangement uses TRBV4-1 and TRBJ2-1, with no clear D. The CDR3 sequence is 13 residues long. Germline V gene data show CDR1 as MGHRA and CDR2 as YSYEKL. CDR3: CTSSQKGESEQFF. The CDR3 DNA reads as TGCACCAGCAGCCAGAAGGGTGAGTCTGAGCAGTTCTTC.

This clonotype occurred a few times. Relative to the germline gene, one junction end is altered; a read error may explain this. The CDR3: CVSTTGTTSYEQYF. The CDR3, as DNA: TGTGTCAGCACCACCGGGACTACTTCCTACGAGCAGTACTTC. The V gene is TRBV6-6, the J gene TRBJ2-7; TRBD2 matches 7 bases. CDR3 length: 14 residues. The germline V gene has CDR1 MNHNY and CDR2 SVGAGI (reference sequence).

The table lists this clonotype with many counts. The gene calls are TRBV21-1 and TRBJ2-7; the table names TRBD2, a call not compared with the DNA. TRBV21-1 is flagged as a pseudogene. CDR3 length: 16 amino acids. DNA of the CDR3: TGTGCCAGCAGCAAGGGCGGGAGTGTTCGGTCCTACGAGCAGTACTTC. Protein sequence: CASSKGGSVRSYEQYF.

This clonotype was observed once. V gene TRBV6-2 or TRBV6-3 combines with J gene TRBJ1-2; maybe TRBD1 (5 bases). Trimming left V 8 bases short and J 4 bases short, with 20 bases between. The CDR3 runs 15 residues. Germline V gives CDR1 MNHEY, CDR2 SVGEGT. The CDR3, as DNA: TGTGCCAGCTCAGCTTCAAGAGGGGATACCTATGGCTACACCTTC. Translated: CASSASRGDTYGYTF.